The rows below give T cell receptor beta chains drawn from one sample of a study of blood T cell repertoires in COVID-19. Assay: immunoSEQ multiplex PCR; the TCRdb copy retains only in-frame clones and omits some. The sample holds around 200,000 clones, 86% seen once. Sequencing was performed on peripheral blood. The receptors here all came from a man aged 65 to 79 with active or convalescent COVID-19. CDR3s include the opening cysteine and the closing phenylalanine or tryptophan. The D gene is left open where the match is weak. Clone size appears in some rows only: once, few, many, or a class for an expanded clone.

clone size	D gene	V gene	J gene	CDR3 protein	CDR3 DNA
NA	TRBD1	TRBV28	TRBJ1-4	CASSGDSRLKLFF	TGTGCCAGCAGTGGGGACAGTCGGCTAAAACTGTTTTTT
NA	NA	TRBV3-1/TRBV3-2	TRBJ2-7	CASSQVSQGVYEQYF	TGTGCCAGCAGCCAAGTTTCACAGGGAGTCTACGAGCAGTACTTC
NA	NA	TRBV19	TRBJ1-5	CASSIVIGAGRGNQPQHF	TGTGCCAGTAGTATAGTTATCGGGGCAGGGAGGGGAAATCAGCCCCAGCATTTT
NA	NA	TRBV6-2/TRBV6-3	TRBJ1-1	CASSYRRGANTEAFF	TGTGCCAGCAGTTACCGCAGGGGCGCGAACACTGAAGCTTTCTTT
NA	NA	TRBV28	TRBJ1-4	CASSFRTAATNEKLFF	TGTGCCAGCAGTTTTCGTACCGCAGCAACTAATGAAAAACTGTTTTTT
NA	TRBD2	TRBV6-2/TRBV6-3	TRBJ2-3	CASSDRRREGLLGTQYF	TGTGCCAGCAGCGACAGGAGGCGGGAGGGCCTCCTGGGTACGCAGTATTTT
NA	TRBD1	TRBV5-1	TRBJ1-1	CASRQGAMNTEAFF	TGCGCCAGCCGCCAGGGGGCCATGAACACTGAAGCTTTCTTT
NA	NA	TRBV9	TRBJ2-2	CASSVGGGTTGELFF	TGTGCCAGCAGCGTAGGGGGCGGGACCACCGGGGAGCTGTTTTTT
NA	NA	TRBV5-5	TRBJ2-1	CASTRMGLQTSYNEQFF	TGTGCCAGCACCCGGATGGGCCTACAAACCTCCTACAATGAGCAGTTCTTC
NA	NA	TRBV5-6	TRBJ2-7	CASSSRYEQYF	TGTGCCAGCAGCTCGCGCTACGAGCAGTACTTC
once	TRBD1	TRBV5-1	TRBJ2-7	CASSLWTGGGEQYF	TGCGCCAGCAGCTTATGGACAGGGGGCGGCGAGCAGTACTTC
NA	TRBD1	TRBV7-2	TRBJ2-2	CASSLQPTGGTGELFF	TGTGCCAGCAGCTTACAGCCGACAGGGGGTACCGGGGAGCTGTTTTTT
NA	TRBD2	TRBV24-1	TRBJ2-2	CATSDLTRGDTGELFF	TGTGCCACCAGTGATTTAACCCGGGGGGACACCGGGGAGCTGTTTTTT
NA	NA	TRBV19	TRBJ1-2	CASNGGQSGRYGYTF	TGTGCCAGTAACGGCGGACAGTCAGGCCGATATGGCTACACCTTC
NA	NA	TRBV19	TRBJ2-1	CASSPGLLGVDEQFF	TGTGCCAGTAGTCCGGGACTTCTAGGTGTGGATGAGCAGTTCTTC
NA	NA	TRBV11-2	TRBJ2-6	CASSPRGTATGANVLTF	TGTGCCAGCAGCCCTAGAGGGACTGCGACTGGGGCCAACGTCCTGACTTTC
few	NA	TRBV14	TRBJ2-3	CASSQTRDTQYF	TGTGCCAGCAGCCAGACTAGAGATACGCAGTATTTT
NA	TRBD2	TRBV6-1	TRBJ2-1	CASREETIAGAPYNEQFF	TGTGCCAGCAGGGAAGAAACCATAGCGGGAGCTCCCTACAATGAGCAGTTCTTC
NA	NA	TRBV29-1	TRBJ2-1	CSVGTVNEQFF	TGCAGCGTTGGGACAGTAAATGAGCAGTTCTTC
NA	NA	TRBV19	TRBJ1-5	CASSFRGQLSNQPQHF	TGTGCCAGTAGTTTCAGGGGACAACTTAGCAATCAGCCCCAGCATTTT
NA	TRBD1	TRBV4-3	TRBJ2-7	CASSHSTGSTYEQYF	TGCGCCAGCAGCCACTCGACAGGGTCAACCTACGAGCAGTACTTC
NA	NA	TRBV19	TRBJ2-7	CASSNPKGNEQYF	TGTGCCAGTAGTAACCCGAAGGGGAACGAGCAGTACTTC